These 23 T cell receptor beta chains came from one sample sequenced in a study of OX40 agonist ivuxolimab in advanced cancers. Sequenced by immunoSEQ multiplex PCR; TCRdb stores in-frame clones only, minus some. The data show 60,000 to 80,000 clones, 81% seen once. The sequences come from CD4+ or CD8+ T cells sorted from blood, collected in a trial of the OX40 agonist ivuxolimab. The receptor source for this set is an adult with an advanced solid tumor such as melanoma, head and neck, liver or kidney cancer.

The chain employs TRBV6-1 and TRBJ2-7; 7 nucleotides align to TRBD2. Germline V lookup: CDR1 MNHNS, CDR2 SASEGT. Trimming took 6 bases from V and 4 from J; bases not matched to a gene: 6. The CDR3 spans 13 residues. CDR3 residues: CASRGLVGYEQYF. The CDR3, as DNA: TGTGCCAGCAGAGGACTAGTCGGGTACGAGCAGTACTTC.

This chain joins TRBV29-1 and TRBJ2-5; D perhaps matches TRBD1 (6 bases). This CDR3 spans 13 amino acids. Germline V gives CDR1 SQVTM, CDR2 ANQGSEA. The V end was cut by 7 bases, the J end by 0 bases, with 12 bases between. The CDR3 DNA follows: TGCAGCGGGGCCGGGACACACCAAGAGACCCAGTACTTC. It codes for CSGAGTHQETQYF.

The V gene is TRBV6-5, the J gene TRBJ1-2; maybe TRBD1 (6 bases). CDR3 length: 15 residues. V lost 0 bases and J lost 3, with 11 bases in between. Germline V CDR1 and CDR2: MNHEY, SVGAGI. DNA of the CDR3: TGTGCCAGCAGTTACTCAGGACAGAGTGACTATGGCTACACCTTC. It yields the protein CASSYSGQSDYGYTF.

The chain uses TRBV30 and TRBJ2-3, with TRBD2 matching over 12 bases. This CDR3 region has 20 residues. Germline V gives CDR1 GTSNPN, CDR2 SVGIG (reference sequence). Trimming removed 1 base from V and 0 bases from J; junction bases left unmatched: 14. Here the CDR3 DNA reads TGTGCCTGGAGTGGTCGCACCCGATCTAGCGGGAGGGTCAGCACAGATACGCAGTATTTT. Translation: CAWSGRTRSSGRVSTDTQYF.

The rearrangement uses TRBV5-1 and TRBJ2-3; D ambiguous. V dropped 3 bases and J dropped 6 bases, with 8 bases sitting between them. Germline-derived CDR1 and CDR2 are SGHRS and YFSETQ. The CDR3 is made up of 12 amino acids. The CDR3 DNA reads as TGCGCCAGCAGCTCCAGTTTGGATACGCAGTATTTT. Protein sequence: CASSSSLDTQYF. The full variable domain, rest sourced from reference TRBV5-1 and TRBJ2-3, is KAGVTQTPRYLIKTRGQQVTLSCSPISGHRSVSWYQQTPGQGLQFLFEYFSETQRNKGNFPGRFSGRQFSNSRSEMNVSTLELGDSALYLCASSSSLDTQYFGPGTRLTVL.

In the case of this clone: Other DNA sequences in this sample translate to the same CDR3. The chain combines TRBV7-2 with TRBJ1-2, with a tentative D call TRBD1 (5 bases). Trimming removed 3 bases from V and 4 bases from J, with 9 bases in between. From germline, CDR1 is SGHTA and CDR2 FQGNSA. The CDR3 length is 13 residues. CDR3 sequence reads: CASSLLGGYGYTF. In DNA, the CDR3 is TGTGCCAGCAGCTTGCTCGGGGGCTATGGCTACACCTTC.

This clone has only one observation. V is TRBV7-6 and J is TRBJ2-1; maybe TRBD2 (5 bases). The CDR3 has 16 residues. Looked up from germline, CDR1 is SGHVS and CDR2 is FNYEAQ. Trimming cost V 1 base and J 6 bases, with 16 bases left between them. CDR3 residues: CASSLVTGMGPNEQFF. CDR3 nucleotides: TGTGCCAGCAGCTTAGTAACGGGAATGGGCCCCAATGAGCAGTTCTTC.

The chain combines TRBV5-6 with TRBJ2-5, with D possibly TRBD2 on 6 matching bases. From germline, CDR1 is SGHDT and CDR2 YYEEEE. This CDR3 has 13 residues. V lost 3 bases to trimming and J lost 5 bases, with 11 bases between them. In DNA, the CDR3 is TGTGCCAGCAGCTCGGGACTTTCGGAGACCCAGTACTTC. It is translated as CASSSGLSETQYF.

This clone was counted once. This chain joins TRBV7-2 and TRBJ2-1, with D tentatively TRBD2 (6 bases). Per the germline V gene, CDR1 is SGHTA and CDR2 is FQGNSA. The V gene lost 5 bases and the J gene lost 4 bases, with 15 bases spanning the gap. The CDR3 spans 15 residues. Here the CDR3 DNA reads TGTGCCAGCAGCCTCGGGACTCCCCAATACAATGAGCAGTTCTTC. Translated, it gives CASSLGTPQYNEQFF.

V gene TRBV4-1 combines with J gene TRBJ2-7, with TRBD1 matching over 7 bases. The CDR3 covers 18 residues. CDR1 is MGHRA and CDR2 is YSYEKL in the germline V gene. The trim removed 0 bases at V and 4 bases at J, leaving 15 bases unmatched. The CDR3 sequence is CASSQDKVSSDRVYEQYF. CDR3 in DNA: TGCGCCAGCAGCCAAGATAAGGTGAGCAGTGACAGGGTTTACGAGCAGTACTTC.

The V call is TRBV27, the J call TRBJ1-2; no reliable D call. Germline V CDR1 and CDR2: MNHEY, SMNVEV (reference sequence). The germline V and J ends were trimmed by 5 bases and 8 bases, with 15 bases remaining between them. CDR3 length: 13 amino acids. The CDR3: CASSQLRGPGYTF. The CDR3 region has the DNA TGTGCCAGCAGTCAACTACGTGGTCCCGGCTACACCTTC.

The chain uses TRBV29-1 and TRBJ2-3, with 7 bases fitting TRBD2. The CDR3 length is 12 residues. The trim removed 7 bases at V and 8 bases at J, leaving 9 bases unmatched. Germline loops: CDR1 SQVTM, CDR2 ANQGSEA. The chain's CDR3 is CSANLGEGTQYF. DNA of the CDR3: TGCAGCGCCAACCTAGGGGAGGGTACGCAGTATTTT.

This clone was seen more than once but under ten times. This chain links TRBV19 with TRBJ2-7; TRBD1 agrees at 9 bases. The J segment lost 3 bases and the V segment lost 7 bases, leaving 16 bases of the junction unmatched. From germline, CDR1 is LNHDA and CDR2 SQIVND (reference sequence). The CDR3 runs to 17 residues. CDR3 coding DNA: TGTGCCAGTATCCCCCACCCTCGACAGGGGGGGGACTACGAGCAGTACTTC. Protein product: CASIPHPRQGGDYEQYF.

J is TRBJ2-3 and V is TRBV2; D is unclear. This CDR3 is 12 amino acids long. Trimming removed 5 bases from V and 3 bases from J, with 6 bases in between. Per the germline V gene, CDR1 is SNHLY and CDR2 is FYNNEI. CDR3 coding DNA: TGTGCCAGCAGTATTATGACAGATACGCAGTATTTT. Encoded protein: CASSIMTDTQYF.

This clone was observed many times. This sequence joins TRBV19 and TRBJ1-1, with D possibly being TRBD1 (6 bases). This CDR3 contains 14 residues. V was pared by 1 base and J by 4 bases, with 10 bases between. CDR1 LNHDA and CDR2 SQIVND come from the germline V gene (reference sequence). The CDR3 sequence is CASSIVEGGTEAFF. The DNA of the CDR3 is TGTGCCAGTAGTATAGTGGAAGGGGGCACTGAAGCTTTCTTT. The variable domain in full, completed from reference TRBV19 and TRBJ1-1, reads DGGITQSPKYLFRKEGQNVTLSCEQNLNHDAMYWYRQDPGQGLRLIYYSQIVNDFQKGDIAEGYSVSREKKESFPLTVTSAQKNPTAFYLCASSIVEGGTEAFFGQGTRLTVV.

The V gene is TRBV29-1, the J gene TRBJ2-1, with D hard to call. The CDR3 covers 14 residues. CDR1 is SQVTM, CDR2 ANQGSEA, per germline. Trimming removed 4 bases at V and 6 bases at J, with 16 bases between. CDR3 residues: CSVGDRPEVNEQFF. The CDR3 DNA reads TGCAGCGTTGGAGACCGCCCAGAAGTCAATGAGCAGTTCTTC.

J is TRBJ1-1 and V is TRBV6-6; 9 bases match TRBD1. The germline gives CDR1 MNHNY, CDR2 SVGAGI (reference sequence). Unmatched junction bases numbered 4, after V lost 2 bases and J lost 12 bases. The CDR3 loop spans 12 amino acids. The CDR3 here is CASSYPGQGPFF. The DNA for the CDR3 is TGTGCCAGCAGTTACCCGGGACAGGGACCTTTCTTT.

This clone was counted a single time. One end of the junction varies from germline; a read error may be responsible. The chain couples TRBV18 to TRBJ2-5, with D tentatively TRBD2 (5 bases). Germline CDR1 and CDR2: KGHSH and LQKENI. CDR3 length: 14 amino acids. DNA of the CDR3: TGTGCCACCTCAAGCGGCGTGCATTCGGAGACCCAGTACTTC. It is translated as CATSSGVHSETQYF.

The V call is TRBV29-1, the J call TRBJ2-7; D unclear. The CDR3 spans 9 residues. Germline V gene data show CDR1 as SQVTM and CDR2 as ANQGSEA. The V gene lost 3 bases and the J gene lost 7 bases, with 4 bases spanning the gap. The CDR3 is CSVDPEQYF. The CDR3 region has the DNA TGCAGCGTTGATCCAGAGCAGTACTTC.

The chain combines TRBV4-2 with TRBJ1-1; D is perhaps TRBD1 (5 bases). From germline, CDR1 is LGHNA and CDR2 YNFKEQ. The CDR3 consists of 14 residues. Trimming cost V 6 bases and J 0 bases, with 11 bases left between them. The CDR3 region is CASSPTAMNTEAFF. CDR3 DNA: TGTGCCAGCAGTCCGACAGCCATGAACACTGAAGCTTTCTTT.

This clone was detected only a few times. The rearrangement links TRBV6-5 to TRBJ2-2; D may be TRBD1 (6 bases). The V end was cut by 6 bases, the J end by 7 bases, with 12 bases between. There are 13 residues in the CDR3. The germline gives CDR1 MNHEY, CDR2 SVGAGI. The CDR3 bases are TGTGCCAGCAGGGACCCGGACAGCGGGGAGCTGTTTTTT. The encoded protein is CASRDPDSGELFF.

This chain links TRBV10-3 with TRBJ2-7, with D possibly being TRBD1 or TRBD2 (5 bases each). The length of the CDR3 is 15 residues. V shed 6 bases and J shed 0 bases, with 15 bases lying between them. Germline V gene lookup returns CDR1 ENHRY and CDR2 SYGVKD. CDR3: CAIRDSGTLSYEQYF. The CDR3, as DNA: TGTGCCATCAGAGATTCGGGGACCCTCTCCTACGAGCAGTACTTC.

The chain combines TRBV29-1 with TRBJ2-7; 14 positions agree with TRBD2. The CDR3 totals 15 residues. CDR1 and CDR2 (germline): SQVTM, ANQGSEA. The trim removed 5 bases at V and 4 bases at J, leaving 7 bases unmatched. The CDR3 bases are TGCAGCGTTACCGGGACTAGCGGGAGTCTTTACGAGCAGTACTTC. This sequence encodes CSVTGTSGSLYEQYF.